This TCR beta chain was observed in a study of blood T cells in healthy people across ages. General study points: Older individuals had lower TCR beta diversity per million T cells (the decline was roughly linear).

This CDR3 has 15 residues. Germline loops: CDR1 SNHLY, CDR2 FYNNEI. V was shortened by 4 bases and J by 0 bases, with 12 bases between the two germline ends. The draw of peripheral blood yielded around 9.6 milliliters from each donor. This clonotype showed up just a few times. Its antigen is unknown. A J-beta primer mix and a sample-barcoded 5' primer were used in a second PCR of roughly 6 to 11 cycles. Each CDR3 protein gets one entry after TCRdb re-called the 5' RACE reads with MiXCR. The repertoire includes 650,000 to 1,000,000 distinct CDR3 sequences, roughly 34% of them detected once, and 10% to 15% sits in the top ten.

J is TRBJ1-2 and V is TRBV2; D not certain. Specimen: blood. The origin of this receptor is a man aged 18 to 29 in good health. CDR3 coding DNA: TGTGCCAGCAGTGGTGGGAGGGCCTCTAACTATGGCTACACCTTC. Translating it yields CASSGGRASNYGYTF.